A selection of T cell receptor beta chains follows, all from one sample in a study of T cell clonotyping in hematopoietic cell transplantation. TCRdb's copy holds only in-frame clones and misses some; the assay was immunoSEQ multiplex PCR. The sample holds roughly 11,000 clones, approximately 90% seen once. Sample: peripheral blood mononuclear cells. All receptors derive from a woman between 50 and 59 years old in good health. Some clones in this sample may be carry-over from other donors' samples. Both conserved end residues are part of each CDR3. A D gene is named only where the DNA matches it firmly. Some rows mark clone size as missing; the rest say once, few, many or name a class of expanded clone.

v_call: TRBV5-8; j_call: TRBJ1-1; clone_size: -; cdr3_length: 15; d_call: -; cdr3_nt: TGTGCCAGCAGCCCCGGGGGTACCATGAACACTGAAGCTTTCTTT; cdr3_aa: CASSPGGTMNTEAFF
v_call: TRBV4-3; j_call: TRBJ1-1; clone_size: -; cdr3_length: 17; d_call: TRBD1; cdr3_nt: TGCGCCAGCAGCCAACCTAAGGACAGGTCTACCTCCACTGAAGCTTTCTTT; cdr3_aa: CASSQPKDRSTSTEAFF
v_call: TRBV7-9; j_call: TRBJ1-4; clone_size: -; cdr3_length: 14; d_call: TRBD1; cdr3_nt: TGTGCCAGCAGCCCGGGACAGGGTAGAGAAAAACTGTTTTTT; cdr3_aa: CASSPGQGREKLFF
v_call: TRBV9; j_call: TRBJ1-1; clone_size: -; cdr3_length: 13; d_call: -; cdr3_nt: TGTGCCAGCAGCGTAGATAGGGACACTGAAGCTTTCTTT; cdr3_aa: CASSVDRDTEAFF
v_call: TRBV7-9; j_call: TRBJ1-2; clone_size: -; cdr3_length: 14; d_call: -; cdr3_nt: TGTGCCAGCAGCTTACAAGGGGATCCATATGGCTACACCTTC; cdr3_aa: CASSLQGDPYGYTF
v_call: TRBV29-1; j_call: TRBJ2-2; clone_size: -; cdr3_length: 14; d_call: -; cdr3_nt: TGCAGCGTTATCATAAGAGGAGGGTCGAGGGAGCTGTTTTTT; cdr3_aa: CSVIIRGGSRELFF
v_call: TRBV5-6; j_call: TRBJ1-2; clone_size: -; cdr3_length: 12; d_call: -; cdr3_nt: TGTGCCAGCAGCCTCCCTGGCTATGGCTACACCTTC; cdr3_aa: CASSLPGYGYTF
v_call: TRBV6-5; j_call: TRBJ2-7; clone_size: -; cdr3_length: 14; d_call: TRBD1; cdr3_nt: TGTGCCAGCAGCCCAACAGGGGGAGAGGACGAGCAGTACTTC; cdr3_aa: CASSPTGGEDEQYF
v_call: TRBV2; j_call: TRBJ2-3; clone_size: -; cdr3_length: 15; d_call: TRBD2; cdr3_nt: TGTGCCAGCAGTGAAGGAGGGACTAGCTTAGATACGCAGTATTTT; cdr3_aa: CASSEGGTSLDTQYF
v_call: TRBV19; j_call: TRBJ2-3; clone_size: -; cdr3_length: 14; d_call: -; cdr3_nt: TGTGCCAGTAGTATACAGGGGTTCGGGGATACGCAGTATTTT; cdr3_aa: CASSIQGFGDTQYF
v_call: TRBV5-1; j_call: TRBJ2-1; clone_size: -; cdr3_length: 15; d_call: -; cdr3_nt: TGCGCCAGCAGCCCGGGACAAGTATTCGACAATGAGCAGTTCTTC; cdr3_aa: CASSPGQVFDNEQFF
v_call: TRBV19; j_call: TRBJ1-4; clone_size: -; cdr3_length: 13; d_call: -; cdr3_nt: TGTGCCAGTAGTACCTTCCGTAAGGAAAAACTGTTTTTT; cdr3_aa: CASSTFRKEKLFF
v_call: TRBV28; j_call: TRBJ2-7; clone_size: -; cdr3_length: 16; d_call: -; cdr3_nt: TGTGCCAGCAGTATCCTCCCGGGGGCGGTCTCCTACGAGCAGTACTTC; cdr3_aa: CASSILPGAVSYEQYF
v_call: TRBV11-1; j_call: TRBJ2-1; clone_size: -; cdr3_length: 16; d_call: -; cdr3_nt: TGTGCCAGCAGGCCCCCCACGGCCAGCGGTCGAAATGAGCAGTTCTTC; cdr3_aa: CASRPPTASGRNEQFF
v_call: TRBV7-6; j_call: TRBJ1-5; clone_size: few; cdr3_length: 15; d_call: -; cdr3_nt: TGTGCCAGCAGCTTAGCCTGGGGTAGCAATCAGCCCCAGCATTTT; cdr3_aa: CASSLAWGSNQPQHF
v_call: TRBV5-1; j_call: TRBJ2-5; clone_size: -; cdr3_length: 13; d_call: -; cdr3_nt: TGCGCCAGCAGCGTGGCAACCGCGGGGACCCAGTACTTC; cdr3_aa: CASSVATAGTQYF
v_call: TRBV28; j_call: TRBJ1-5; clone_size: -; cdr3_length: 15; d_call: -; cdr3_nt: TGTGCCAGCAGTTCTACCGACTATAGCAATCAGCCCCAGCATTTT; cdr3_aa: CASSSTDYSNQPQHF
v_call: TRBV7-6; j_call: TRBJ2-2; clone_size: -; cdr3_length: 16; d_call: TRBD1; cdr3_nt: TGTGCCAGCAGCTTAGCGGCCGGACAGGGGGCTGGGGAGCTGTTTTTT; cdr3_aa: CASSLAAGQGAGELFF
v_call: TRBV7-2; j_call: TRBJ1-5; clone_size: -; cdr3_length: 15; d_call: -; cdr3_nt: TGTGCCAGCAGCTTAGTACCGGGTAGCAATCAGCCCCAGCATTTT; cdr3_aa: CASSLVPGSNQPQHF
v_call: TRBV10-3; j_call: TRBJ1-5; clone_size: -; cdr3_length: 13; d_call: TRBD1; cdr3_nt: TGTGCCATCAGTGAAGGACAGGGGCAGCCCCAGCATTTT; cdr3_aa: CAISEGQGQPQHF
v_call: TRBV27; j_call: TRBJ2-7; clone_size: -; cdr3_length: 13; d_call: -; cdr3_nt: TGTGCCAGCAGTTTATCCGAGACCTACGAGCAGTACTTC; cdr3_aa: CASSLSETYEQYF
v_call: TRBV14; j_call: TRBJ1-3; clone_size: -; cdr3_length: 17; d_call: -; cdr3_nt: TGTGCCAGCAGCCAAGATGGAGCCGGGCTGCTGGGAAACACCATATATTTT; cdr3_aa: CASSQDGAGLLGNTIYF
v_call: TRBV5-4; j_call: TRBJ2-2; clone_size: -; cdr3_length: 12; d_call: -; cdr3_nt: TGTGCCAGCAGCTTGGACACCGGGGAGCTGTTTTTT; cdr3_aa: CASSLDTGELFF
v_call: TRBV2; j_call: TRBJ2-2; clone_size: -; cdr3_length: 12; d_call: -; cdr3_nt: TGTGCCAGCAGTGTTTACGGCGGGGAGCTGTTTTTT; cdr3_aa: CASSVYGGELFF
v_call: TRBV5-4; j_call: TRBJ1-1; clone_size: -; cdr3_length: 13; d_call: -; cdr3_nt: TGTGCCAGCAGCTTGGACAGGAACACTGAAGCTTTCTTT; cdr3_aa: CASSLDRNTEAFF
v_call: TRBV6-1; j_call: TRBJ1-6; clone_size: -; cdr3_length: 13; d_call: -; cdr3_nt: TGTGCCAGCAGAAGGGACCAGAATTCACCCCTCCACTTT; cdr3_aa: CASRRDQNSPLHF
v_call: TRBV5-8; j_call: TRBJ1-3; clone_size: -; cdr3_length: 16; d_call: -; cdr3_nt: TGTGCCAGCAGCCTGCTGACAGGCCTCTTTGGAAACACCATATATTTT; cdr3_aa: CASSLLTGLFGNTIYF
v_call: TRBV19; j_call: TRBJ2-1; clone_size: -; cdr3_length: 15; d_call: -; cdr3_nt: TGTGCCAGTAGTATAGTTCCAGGCCGATACAATGAGCAGTTCTTC; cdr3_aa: CASSIVPGRYNEQFF
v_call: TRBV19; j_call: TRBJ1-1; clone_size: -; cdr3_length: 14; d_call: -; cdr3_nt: TGTGCCAGTAGTATAGGATTGAAGAACACTGAAGCTTTCTTT; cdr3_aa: CASSIGLKNTEAFF
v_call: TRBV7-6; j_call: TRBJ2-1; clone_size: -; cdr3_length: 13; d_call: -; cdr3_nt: TGTGCCAGCAGCGATGGACTGTACAATGAGCAGTTCTTC; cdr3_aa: CASSDGLYNEQFF
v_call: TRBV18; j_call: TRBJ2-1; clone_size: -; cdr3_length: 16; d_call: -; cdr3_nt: TGTGCCAGCTCACCACGGTGGAACGCCAGAGGTAATGAGCAGTTCTTC; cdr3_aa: CASSPRWNARGNEQFF
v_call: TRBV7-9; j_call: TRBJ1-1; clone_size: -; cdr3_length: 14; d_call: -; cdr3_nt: TGTGCCAGCAGCTTAGGGCAGTCGAACACTGAAGCTTTCTTT; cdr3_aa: CASSLGQSNTEAFF
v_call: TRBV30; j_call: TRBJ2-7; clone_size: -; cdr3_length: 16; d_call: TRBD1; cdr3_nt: TGTGCCTGGAGTGGACTCGGGACAGGGAATTACTACGAGCAGTACTTC; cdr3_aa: CAWSGLGTGNYYEQYF